The 10 T cell receptor beta chains reported below all come from one sample, sequenced in a study of blood T cell repertoires in COVID-19. Here immunoSEQ multiplex PCR was the method, and the copy in TCRdb shows in-frame clones only, minus some. The sample records approximately 220,000 clones, about 90% being singletons. Sequencing was performed on peripheral blood. The receptors originated from a woman in her forties or fifties with acute or convalescent COVID-19.

This sequence joins TRBV3-1 (or the pseudogene TRBV3-2) and TRBJ2-2, with D possibly matching TRBD2 (6 bases). Between the trimmed V and J ends, which lost 4 bases and 7 bases, there was a span of 16 bases. The CDR3 extends over 15 amino acids. In germline, CDR1 is LGHDT, CDR2 YNNKEL (reference sequence). As DNA, the CDR3 is TGTGCCAGCAGCCCCTCACGGCGGGGAGTCGGGGAGCTGTTTTTT. Its translation: CASSPSRRGVGELFF.

The V and J genes are TRBV5-4 and TRBJ1-1; 7 bases are a match to TRBD1. J lost 5 bases, V lost 4 bases, and 8 bases had no gene match. Germline CDR1 reads SGHNT; CDR2 reads YYREEE (reference sequence). The CDR3 consists of 14 residues. The CDR3 sequence: CASSLRPGGTEAFF. DNA for the CDR3: TGTGCCAGCAGCCTACGCCCAGGGGGGACTGAAGCTTTCTTT. The complete variable domain, with remaining parts taken from reference TRBV5-4 and TRBJ1-1, reads ETGVTQSPTHLIKTRGQQVTLRCSSQSGHNTVSWYQQALGQGPQFIFQYYREEENGRGNFPPRFSGLQFPNYSSELNVNALELDDSALYLCASSLRPGGTEAFFGQGTRLTVV.

The chain recombines TRBV3-1 (or the pseudogene TRBV3-2) with TRBJ1-1; tentative D call: TRBD1 (6 bases). Trimming pared 4 bases from V and 4 bases from J, leaving 13 bases between. The CDR3 spans 14 residues. Germline V CDR1 and CDR2: LGHDT, YNNKEL (reference sequence). The CDR3 coding sequence is TGTGCCAGCAGCCGTCCAGGGGCCGGCACTGAAGCTTTCTTT. It specifies CASSRPGAGTEAFF.

The J gene is TRBJ1-6, the V gene TRBV4-1; 8 nucleotides align to TRBD1. The V gene's germline CDR1 is MGHRA and CDR2 YSYEKL. Trimming removed 3 bases from V and 6 bases from J; junction bases left unmatched: 7. The CDR3 consists of 16 residues. The DNA for the CDR3 is TGCGCCAGCAGCCAGCCCGGACAGGGTACTAATTCACCCCTCCACTTT. It yields the protein CASSQPGQGTNSPLHF.

This chain joins TRBV7-3 and TRBJ2-2; weak D call: TRBD2 (7 bases). The CDR3 is 15 residues long. The germline V gene has CDR1 SGHTA and CDR2 FQGTGA. V was pared by 5 bases and J by 5 bases, with 15 bases between. In DNA form, the CDR3 reads TGTGCCAGCAGCCCTGGGGGGGCTGGGACCGGGGAGCTGTTTTTT. This sequence encodes CASSPGGAGTGELFF.

The rearrangement links TRBV3-1 (or the pseudogene TRBV3-2) to TRBJ2-2; D may be TRBD1 (6 bases). With 0 bases removed from V and 4 bases from J, the gap between germline ends came to 12 bases. The CDR3 is 16 residues long. Looked up from germline, CDR1 is LGHDT and CDR2 is YNNKEL (reference sequence). This CDR3 reads CASSQDPGTSTGELFF. The CDR3 coding sequence is TGTGCCAGCAGCCAAGATCCCGGGACATCCACCGGGGAGCTGTTTTTT.

The rearrangement uses TRBV9 and TRBJ1-4; unclear D gene. The CDR3 contains 15 residues. CDR1 SGDLS and CDR2 YYNGEE come from the germline V gene. V dropped 3 bases and J dropped 8 bases, with 17 bases sitting between them. The DNA of the CDR3 is TGTGCCAGCAGCGGCGAGGGTACAGTAGACGAAAAACTGTTTTTT. Translating it yields CASSGEGTVDEKLFF.

V usage is TRBV16 and J usage is TRBJ1-4; 7 nucleotides align to TRBD1. Germline V gives CDR1 KGHSY, CDR2 FQNENV. This CDR3 region has 15 residues. V shed 4 bases and J 7 bases; nucleotides not matched to a gene: 9. The CDR3, as DNA: TGTGCCAGCAGCCCGCAAAACAGGGGTGGTGAAAAACTGTTTTTT. It translates to CASSPQNRGGEKLFF.

The chain joins TRBV7-6 to TRBJ1-4; tentatively, D is TRBD1 (5 bases). From germline, CDR1 is SGHVS and CDR2 FNYEAQ. This CDR3 has 17 amino acids. V was shortened by 8 bases and J by 0 bases, with 19 bases between the two germline ends. CDR3 coding DNA: TGTGCCAGCTCCCTCAGGCGGGGGACCTCAACTAATGAAAAACTGTTTTTT. Its protein is CASSLRRGTSTNEKLFF.

The chain uses TRBV13 and TRBJ2-3; 9 nucleotides match TRBD2. The CDR3 spans 16 residues. Germline V gives CDR1 PRHDT, CDR2 FYEKMQ (reference sequence). V trimming: 4 bases; J trimming: 5 bases; junction bases outside the gene matches: 10. Here the CDR3 reads CASSSLGGGAGDTQYF. DNA of the CDR3: TGTGCCAGCAGCTCCCTTGGCGGGGGGGCGGGAGATACGCAGTATTTT. The full variable domain, its missing parts supplied by reference TRBV13 and TRBJ2-3, is AAGVIQSPRHLIKEKRETATLKCYPIPRHDTVYWYQQGPGQDPQFLISFYEKMQSDKGSIPDRFSAQQFSDYHSELNMSSLELGDSALYFCASSSLGGGAGDTQYFGPGTRLTVL.